What follows are 14 T cell receptor beta chains derived from one specimen sequenced in a study of control samples from healthy donors and cancer patients (dated by TCRdb to about 2020). The library relied on the immunoSEQ multiplex PCR assay. TCRdb limited this immuneACCESS table to in-frame rearrangements with V and J called. A share of clones is missing; checked studies link under half to unresolved V genes, and the rest is unexplained. The sample contains some 18,000 clones, around four fifths of them found a single time. The top ten constitute approximately 30% of the sample. Sequenced input: PBMCs. All receptors derive from a woman in her 70s with lung cancer.

The V call is TRBV9, the J call TRBJ1-1; D may be TRBD1 (5 bases). The CDR3 loop spans 15 amino acids. Germline V CDR1 and CDR2: SGDLS, YYNGEE. V was cut by 2 bases and J by 0 bases, with 11 bases left in between. The CDR3 sequence is CASSVTGTVNTEAFF. The CDR3 bases are TGTGCCAGCAGCGTGACCGGGACGGTGAACACTGAAGCTTTCTTT.

This chain links TRBV27 with TRBJ2-1, with 9 bases aligning to TRBD2. Germline V lookup: CDR1 MNHEY, CDR2 SMNVEV (reference sequence). J lost 8 bases, V lost 2 bases, and 7 bases had no gene match. The CDR3 is made up of 15 amino acids. The CDR3 DNA reads TGTGCCAGCAGTTTAGCGCGGGAGGGCCTGGATGAGCAGTTCTTC. Translation gives CASSLAREGLDEQFF.

V gene TRBV19 combines with J gene TRBJ1-5; no reliable D call. CDR1 LNHDA and CDR2 SQIVND come from the germline V gene (reference sequence). The CDR3 extends over 15 amino acids. Trimming stripped 6 bases from V and 3 bases from J, with 15 bases between. Here the CDR3 reads CASSLEVGANQPQHF. The CDR3 coding sequence is TGTGCCAGTAGCCTTGAGGTTGGAGCCAATCAGCCCCAGCATTTT.

This sequence joins TRBV7-7 and TRBJ2-5, with 13 bases matching TRBD2. This CDR3 is built from 15 residues. V gave up 5 bases and J gave up 4 bases; unmatched junction bases: 4. Germline V CDR1 and CDR2: SSHAT, FNYEAQ (reference sequence). In DNA, the CDR3 is TGTGCCAGCAGCCTAGGGACTAGCGGGACAGAGACCCAGTACTTC. As protein: CASSLGTSGTETQYF.

V gene TRBV19 combines with J gene TRBJ2-6; TRBD2 matches 9 bases. This CDR3 spans 18 amino acids. The V segment lost 5 bases and the J segment 0 bases; nucleotides outside the gene matches: 8. Looked up from germline, CDR1 is LNHDA and CDR2 is SQIVND (reference sequence). The CDR3 DNA is TGTGCCAGTAGTCTGTCTAGCGGGGTTAGCTCTGGGGCCAACGTCCTGACTTTC. It codes for CASSLSSGVSSGANVLTF. Supplemented by reference TRBV19 and TRBJ2-6, the full variable domain reads DGGITQSPKYLFRKEGQNVTLSCEQNLNHDAMYWYRQDPGQGLRLIYYSQIVNDFQKGDIAEGYSVSREKKESFPLTVTSAQKNPTAFYLCASSLSSGVSSGANVLTFGAGSRLTVL.

The chain links TRBV24-1 to TRBJ2-1, with 9 bases lining up with TRBD2. With V trimmed by 6 bases and J by 2 bases, 1 base remained unmatched. The CDR3 has 14 residues. Germline V gives CDR1 KGHDR, CDR2 SFDVKD. The CDR3 sequence: CATSTSGPYNEQFF. DNA of the CDR3: TGTGCCACCAGTACTAGCGGGCCCTACAATGAGCAGTTCTTC.

This rearrangement joins TRBV7-8 to TRBJ1-1; TRBD1 aligns across 9 bases. The CDR3 is 15 residues long. Germline V gene lookup returns CDR1 SGHVS and CDR2 FQNEAQ. With V trimmed by 5 bases and J by 7 bases, 11 bases remained unmatched. CDR3 residues: CASSPRDRVYSEAFF. In DNA form, the CDR3 reads TGTGCCAGCAGCCCCCGGGACAGGGTTTATAGTGAAGCTTTCTTT.

The V call is TRBV19, the J call TRBJ2-1, with D possibly being TRBD2 (5 bases). V was pared by 3 bases and J by 8 bases, with 23 bases between. This CDR3 is 17 amino acids long. Per the germline V gene, CDR1 is LNHDA and CDR2 is SQIVND (reference sequence). CDR3 DNA: TGTGCCAGTAGTATGGTCCAGGCGGGTCTGGGCCGGGATGAGCAGTTCTTC. It is translated as CASSMVQAGLGRDEQFF.

The chain employs TRBV19 and TRBJ2-6; D might be TRBD1 or TRBD2, each matching 5 bases. The germline V gene encodes CDR1 LNHDA and CDR2 SQIVND (reference sequence). The CDR3 length is 15 residues. V was cut by 7 bases and J by 0 bases, with 10 bases left in between. The CDR3 region has the DNA TGTGCCAGTAATGTTGGGGGCTCTGGGGCCAACGTCCTGACTTTC. Residues: CASNVGGSGANVLTF.

The chain links TRBV5-1 to TRBJ2-1; D assignment may be TRBD1 or TRBD2 (5 bases each). The length of the CDR3 is 15 residues. V was pared by 4 bases and J by 0 bases, with 11 bases between. In germline, CDR1 is SGHRS, CDR2 YFSETQ. The CDR3 region has the DNA TGCGCCAGCAGCCCCCGTGGGGGCTCCTACAATGAGCAGTTCTTC. Translating it yields CASSPRGGSYNEQFF. Based on the CDR3 plus reference TRBV5-1 and TRBJ2-1, the full variable domain is KAGVTQTPRYLIKTRGQQVTLSCSPISGHRSVSWYQQTPGQGLQFLFEYFSETQRNKGNFPGRFSGRQFSNSRSEMNVSTLELGDSALYLCASSPRGGSYNEQFFGPGTRLTVL.

The chain couples TRBV7-9 to TRBJ2-1, with 9 nucleotides matching TRBD1. The CDR3 contains 16 residues. With 2 bases clipped from V and 5 bases from J, the junction kept 7 bases outside the gene matches. Germline V gene lookup returns CDR1 SEHNR and CDR2 FQNEAQ (reference sequence). The CDR3 loop reads CASSLIGTGQDNEQFF. The CDR3 coding sequence is TGTGCCAGCAGCTTAATCGGGACAGGGCAGGACAATGAGCAGTTCTTC.

The chain is built from TRBV29-1 and TRBJ1-1; unclear D gene. There are 13 residues in the CDR3. V shed 5 bases and J shed 3 bases, with 13 bases lying between them. CDR1 is SQVTM, CDR2 ANQGSEA, per germline. This CDR3 is CSVLSGLYTEAFF. The CDR3 DNA follows: TGCAGCGTTTTGTCTGGACTGTACACTGAAGCTTTCTTT. Full variable domain (outside the CDR3, taken from reference TRBV29-1 and TRBJ1-1): SAVISQKPSRDICQRGTSLTIQCQVDSQVTMMFWYRQQPGQSLTLIATANQGSEATYESGFVIDKFPISRPNLTFSTLTVSNMSPEDSSIYLCSVLSGLYTEAFFGQGTRLTVV.

The table lists this clone with a count of one. V gene TRBV10-1 combines with J gene TRBJ1-1; D remains unclear. From germline, CDR1 is WNHNN and CDR2 SYGVQD (reference sequence). Trimming took 8 bases from V and 0 from J, leaving 25 bases between them. CDR3 length: 18 amino acids. The CDR3 protein is CASSPRAPDFQLNTEAFF. The DNA of the CDR3 is TGCGCCAGCTCCCCTCGGGCACCTGATTTTCAATTGAACACTGAAGCTTTCTTT.

The rearrangement joins TRBV3-1 (or the pseudogene TRBV3-2) to TRBJ1-3; TRBD1 is a possible D gene (5 bases). CDR1 and CDR2 from the germline V gene are LGHDT and YNNKEL (reference sequence). Trimming removed 4 bases from V and 7 bases from J, with 8 bases in between. The CDR3 extends over 12 amino acids. The CDR3 region is CASSPGVNTIYF. DNA for the CDR3: TGTGCCAGCAGCCCGGGGGTGAACACCATATATTTT.